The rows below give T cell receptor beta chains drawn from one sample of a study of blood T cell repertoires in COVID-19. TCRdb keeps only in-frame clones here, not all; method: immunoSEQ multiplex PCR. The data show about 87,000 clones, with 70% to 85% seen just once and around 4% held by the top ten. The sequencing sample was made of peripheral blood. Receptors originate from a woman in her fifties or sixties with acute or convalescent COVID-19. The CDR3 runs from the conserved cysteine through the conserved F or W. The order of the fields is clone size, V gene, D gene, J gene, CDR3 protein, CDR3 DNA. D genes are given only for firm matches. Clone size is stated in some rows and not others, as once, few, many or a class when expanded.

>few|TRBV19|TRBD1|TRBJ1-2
CASSLQGGYTF
TGTGCCAGTAGTCTACAGGGGGGCTACACCTTC
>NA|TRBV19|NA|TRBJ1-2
CAIQGTNGYTF
TGTGCCATTCAGGGGACAAATGGCTACACCTTC
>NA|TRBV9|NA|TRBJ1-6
CASSHDRSSYNSPLHF
TGTGCCAGCAGCCACGACCGGAGCTCCTATAATTCACCCCTCCACTTT
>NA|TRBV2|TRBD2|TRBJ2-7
CASSGNLAGGYEQYF
TGTGCCAGTAGTGGAAACCTAGCGGGGGGCTACGAGCAGTACTTC
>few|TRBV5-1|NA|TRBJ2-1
CASSLKGAHDEQFF
TGCGCCAGCAGCTTGAAAGGGGCGCACGATGAGCAGTTCTTC
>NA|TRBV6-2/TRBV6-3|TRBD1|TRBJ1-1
CASSNAWTGGTEAFF
TGTGCCAGCAGTAACGCGTGGACAGGGGGCACTGAAGCTTTCTTT
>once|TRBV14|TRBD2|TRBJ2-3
CASSQDARLAGSDTQYF
TGTGCCAGCAGCCAAGATGCTCGACTAGCGGGGTCAGATACGCAGTATTTT
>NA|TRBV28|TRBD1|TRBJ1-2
CASSFGQGRYGYTF
TGTGCCAGCAGTTTTGGACAGGGGAGATATGGCTACACCTTC
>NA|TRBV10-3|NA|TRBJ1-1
CAISAGGKDTEAFF
TGTGCCATCAGTGCCGGGGGTAAGGACACTGAAGCTTTCTTT
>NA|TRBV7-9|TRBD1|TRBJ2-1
CASSSTGKSSYNEQFF
TGTGCCAGCAGCTCGACAGGGAAAAGCTCCTACAATGAGCAGTTCTTC
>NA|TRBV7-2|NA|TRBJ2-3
CASSLGTAGGTDTQYF
TGTGCCAGCAGCTTAGGGACCGCAGGGGGCACAGATACGCAGTATTTT
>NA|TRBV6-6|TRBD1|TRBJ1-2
CASSRQGDGYTF
TGTGCCAGCAGTCGACAGGGGGACGGCTACACCTTC
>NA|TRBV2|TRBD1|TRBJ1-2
CASSEFTGGSYGYTF
TGTGCCAGCAGTGAATTTACAGGGGGTAGCTATGGCTACACCTTC
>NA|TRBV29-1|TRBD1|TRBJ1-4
CSVEEGTGVGEKLFF
TGCAGCGTTGAAGAGGGGACAGGGGTCGGTGAAAAACTGTTTTTT
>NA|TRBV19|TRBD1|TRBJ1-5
CASSIGRQGGRLGGNQPQHF
TGTGCCAGTAGTATAGGGCGACAGGGAGGACGGTTAGGGGGCAATCAGCCCCAGCATTTT
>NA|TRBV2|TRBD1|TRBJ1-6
CASSEGDRGNSPLHF
TGTGCCAGCAGTGAAGGGGACAGGGGGAATTCACCCCTCCACTTT
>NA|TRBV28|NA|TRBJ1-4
CASSLHSANEKLFF
TGTGCCAGCAGTCTACACAGTGCTAATGAAAAACTGTTTTTT
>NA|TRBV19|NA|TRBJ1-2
CASNTGNAFYGYTF
TGTGCCAGTAATACAGGGAACGCTTTCTATGGCTACACCTTC
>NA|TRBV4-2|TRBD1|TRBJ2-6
CASSQQTGSGANVLTF
TGTGCCAGCAGCCAACAGACAGGGTCTGGGGCCAACGTCCTGACTTTC
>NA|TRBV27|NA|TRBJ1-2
CASRGGTFDGYTF
TGTGCCAGCCGCGGGGGAACCTTTGATGGCTACACCTTC
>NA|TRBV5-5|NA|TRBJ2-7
CASSLRTDSYEQYF
TGTGCCAGCAGCTTACGGACAGACTCCTACGAGCAGTACTTC
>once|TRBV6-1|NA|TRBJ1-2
CASSDRNYGYTF
TGTGCCAGCAGTGACAGGAACTATGGCTACACCTTC
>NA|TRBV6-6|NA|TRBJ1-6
CASQAANNSPLHF
TGTGCCAGCCAGGCAGCCAATAATTCACCCCTCCACTTT
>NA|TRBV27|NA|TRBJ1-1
CASSLHGLGKTAEAFF
TGTGCCAGCAGTTTACACGGGCTGGGAAAGACAGCCGAAGCTTTCTTT
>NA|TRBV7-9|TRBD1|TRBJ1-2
CASSLAAGGEGYTF
TGTGCCAGCAGCTTAGCTGCAGGGGGCGAAGGCTACACCTTC
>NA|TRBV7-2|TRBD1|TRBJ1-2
CASSLAGTGSYGYTF
TGTGCCAGCAGCTTAGCAGGGACAGGGTCTTATGGCTACACCTTC
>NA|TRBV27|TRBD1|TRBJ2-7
CASSLGQTYEQYF
TGTGCCAGCAGTTTGGGACAGACCTACGAGCAGTACTTC
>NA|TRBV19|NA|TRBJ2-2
CASSATQGAGELFF
TGTGCCAGTAGTGCGACACAGGGCGCCGGGGAGCTGTTTTTT
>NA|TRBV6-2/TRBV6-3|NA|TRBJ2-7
CASSYFSSYEQYF
TGTGCCAGCAGTTACTTTTCTTCCTACGAGCAGTACTTC
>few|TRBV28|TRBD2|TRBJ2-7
CASSTMKRGGSYEQYF
TGTGCCAGCAGCACGATGAAGCGGGGAGGGTCCTACGAGCAGTACTTC
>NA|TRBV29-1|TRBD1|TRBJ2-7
CSVVPGQGAYEQYF
TGCAGCGTCGTACCGGGACAGGGTGCCTACGAGCAGTACTTC
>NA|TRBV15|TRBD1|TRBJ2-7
CATSRVPGQLEQYF
TGTGCCACCAGCAGAGTCCCGGGACAGTTGGAGCAGTACTTC
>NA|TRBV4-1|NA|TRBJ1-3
CASSSHSQGFDTIYF
TGCGCCAGCAGCTCCCATTCCCAGGGGTTTGACACCATATATTTT
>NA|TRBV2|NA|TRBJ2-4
CASSYRTDPSKNIQYF
TGTGCCAGCAGTTACCGGACAGATCCTTCCAAAAACATTCAGTACTTC
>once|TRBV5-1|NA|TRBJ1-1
CASTPGQTNTEAFF
TGCGCCAGCACTCCGGGACAAACGAACACTGAAGCTTTCTTT
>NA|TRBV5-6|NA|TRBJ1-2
CASSLDRDGYTF
TGTGCCAGCAGCTTGGACAGGGATGGCTACACCTTC
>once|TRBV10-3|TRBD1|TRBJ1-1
CAISEDRTNTEAFF
TGTGCCATCAGCGAGGACAGGACGAACACTGAAGCTTTCTTT
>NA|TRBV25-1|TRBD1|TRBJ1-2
CASSDPGTGGSGYTF
TGTGCCAGCAGTGACCCCGGGACAGGGGGCTCTGGCTACACCTTC
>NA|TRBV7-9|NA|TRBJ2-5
CASSPYEGETQYF
TGTGCCAGCAGCCCCTATGAGGGAGAGACCCAGTACTTC
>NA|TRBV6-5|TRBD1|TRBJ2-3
CASSYSRTGGTDTQYF
TGTGCCAGCAGTTACTCAAGGACAGGGGGCACAGATACGCAGTATTTT
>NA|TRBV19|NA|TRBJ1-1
CATRRGNTEAFF
TGTGCCACCCGGAGAGGGAACACTGAAGCTTTCTTT